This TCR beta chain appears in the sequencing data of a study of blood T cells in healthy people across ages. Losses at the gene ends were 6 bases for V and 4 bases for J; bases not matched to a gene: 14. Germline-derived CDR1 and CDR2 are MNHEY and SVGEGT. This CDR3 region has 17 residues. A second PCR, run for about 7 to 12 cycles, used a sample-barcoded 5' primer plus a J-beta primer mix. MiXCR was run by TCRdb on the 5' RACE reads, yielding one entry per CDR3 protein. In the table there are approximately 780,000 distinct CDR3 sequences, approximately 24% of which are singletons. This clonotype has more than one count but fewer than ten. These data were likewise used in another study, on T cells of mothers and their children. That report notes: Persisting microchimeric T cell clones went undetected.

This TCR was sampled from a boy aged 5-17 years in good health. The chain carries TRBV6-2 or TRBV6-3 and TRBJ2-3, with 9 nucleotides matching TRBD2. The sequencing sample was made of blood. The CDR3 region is CASSSGTSFSSADTQYF. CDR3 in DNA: TGTGCCAGCAGCTCCGGGACTAGCTTTTCGTCTGCAGATACGCAGTATTTT.